This TCR beta chain was retrieved from a study of blood T cell repertoires in COVID-19. The wider study: Sources were T cells, B-cell-depleted T cells, or PBMCs; the material itself was cDNA or gDNA.

Between the trimmed V and J ends, which lost 5 bases and 8 bases, there was a span of 13 bases. The CDR3 has 14 residues. Germline CDR1 MNHEY, CDR2 SMNVEV (reference sequence). Authors' processing steps: Amplification of reference gene primers was used by the study to estimate nucleated cell counts. Profiled with immunoSEQ multiplex PCR; TCRdb holds only in-frame clones, not every one. V and J calls and clone size are as listed in that table; D and trimming were resolved from the DNA. The sample lists 250,000 to 350,000 clones; roughly 87% were seen once. Participant age was about 18 to 95 years, and participants resided in fewer than 25 US areas. Self-reported history from a screening survey and questionnaire set each donor's cohort.

Material: PBMCs or T cells enriched from blood (not recorded which). The rearrangement joins TRBV27 to TRBJ1-6, with D tentatively TRBD1 (5 bases). The TCR was taken from a woman under 30 who had recovered from COVID-19. CDR3 bases: TGTGCCAGCAGTCAAGACAGCAACCATTCACCCCTCCACTTT. Translated, it gives CASSQDSNHSPLHF.